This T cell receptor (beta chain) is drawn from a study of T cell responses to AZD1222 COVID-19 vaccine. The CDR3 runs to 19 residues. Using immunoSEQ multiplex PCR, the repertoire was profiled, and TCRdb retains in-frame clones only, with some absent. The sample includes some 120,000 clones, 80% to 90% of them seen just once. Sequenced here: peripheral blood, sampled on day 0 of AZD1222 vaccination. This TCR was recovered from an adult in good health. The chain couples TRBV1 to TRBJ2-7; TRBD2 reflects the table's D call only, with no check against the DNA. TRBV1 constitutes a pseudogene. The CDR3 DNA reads TGCACCAGCAGCCAAGAAGGGACTAGCGGGAGCTTCCTCTCCTACGAGCAGTACTTC. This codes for CTSSQEGTSGSFLSYEQYF.